Listed below are T cell receptor beta chains from one sample, sequenced in a study of molecular identifiers for immune sequencing clone quantification. TCRdb itself ran the PCR reads through MiXCR, one entry per CDR3 protein. The data show 90,000 or so distinct CDR3 sequences, roughly 21% seen once. Sample: naive CD8+ T cells from blood, with Jurkat cell RNA spiked in. The receptors derive from a human donor in good health. Some libraries in this study had Jurkat cell RNA spiked in. CDR3s include the opening cysteine and the closing phenylalanine or tryptophan. The D gene is left open where the match is weak. Clone size is stated in some rows and not others, as once, few, many or a class when expanded.

J gene	CDR3 length	clone size	V gene	D gene	CDR3 DNA	CDR3 protein
TRBJ2-4	13	-	TRBV19	-	TGTGCCAGTAGTGGGGGCGCTTGGGGCATTCAGTACTTC	CASSGGAWGIQYF
TRBJ2-1	13	few	TRBV29-1	-	TGCAGCGCCGACTCCCCTCTCTACAATGAGCAGTTCTTC	CSADSPLYNEQFF
TRBJ2-7	15	few	TRBV3-1	TRBD1	TGTGCCAGCAGGGACGCAGGGGGCTTAGTCTACGAGCAGTACTTC	CASRDAGGLVYEQYF
TRBJ1-4	16	many	TRBV11-2	-	TGTGCCAGCAGCTGGGCCCAATCTGCAACTAATGAAAAACTGTTTTTT	CASSWAQSATNEKLFF
TRBJ2-3	14	many	TRBV27	-	TGTGCCAGCAGTCGTGTCAGAGGCACAGATACGCAGTATTTT	CASSRVRGTDTQYF
TRBJ2-3	16	-	TRBV9	-	TGTGCCAGCAGCCCCGATGGGACTCCAAGCACAGATACGCAGTATTTT	CASSPDGTPSTDTQYF
TRBJ1-6	15	many	TRBV6-6	TRBD1	TGTGCCAGCAGTAAACAGGACAGGGCCGGGTCACCCCTCCACTTT	CASSKQDRAGSPLHF
TRBJ2-2	15	many	TRBV6-4	-	TGTGCCAGCAGTGACGTGGCGGCGGACACCGGGGAGCTGTTTTTT	CASSDVAADTGELFF
TRBJ2-1	16	few	TRBV27	TRBD2	TGTGCCAGCAGTTTTTACCTAGCGGGGGGGCCTAGTGAGCAGTTCTTC	CASSFYLAGGPSEQFF
TRBJ2-7	14	few	TRBV14	TRBD2	TGTGCCAGCAGCCTTTCGGGTAGCGGGTACGAGCAGTACTTC	CASSLSGSGYEQYF
TRBJ2-5	14	-	TRBV6-5	TRBD2	TGTGCCAGCGCGACTAGCTCTGATAAAGAGACCCAGTACTTC	CASATSSDKETQYF
TRBJ2-3	15	few	TRBV11-2	-	TGTGCCAGCAGCTTAATCCAGGGCGCTGAAGGTACGCAGTATTTT	CASSLIQGAEGTQYF
TRBJ2-4	16	medium-sized	TRBV23-1	TRBD1	TGCGCCAGCAGTCGGGGATGGACAGGGGGTATGGACATTCAGTACTTC	CASSRGWTGGMDIQYF
TRBJ2-5	15	-	TRBV20-1	TRBD2	TGCAGTGCTAGAGATCCGGGGACTAGCTTGGAGACCCAGTACTTC	CSARDPGTSLETQYF
TRBJ2-7	12	many	TRBV28	-	TGTGCCAGCAGCAACGACTACTACGAGCAGTACTTC	CASSNDYYEQYF
TRBJ1-1	13	-	TRBV6-5	TRBD1	TGTGCCAGCAGTCTGGGACAGGGGGCTCATTACTTCTTT	CASSLGQGAHYFF
TRBJ2-7	12	many	TRBV7-8	-	TGTGCCAGCAGCTTAGATAACCCCGAGCAGTACTTC	CASSLDNPEQYF
TRBJ2-3	18	-	TRBV4-1	TRBD2	TGCGCCAGCAGCCAAGGAATAAGGCTAGCGGGGGGAACAGATACGCAGTATTTT	CASSQGIRLAGGTDTQYF
TRBJ2-7	13	many	TRBV19	-	TGTGCCAGTAGTACAGGGATGCGGTACGAGCAGTACTTC	CASSTGMRYEQYF
TRBJ1-1	13	-	TRBV6-2/TRBV6-3	-	TGTGCCAGCAGTCCACAGGATGACACTGAAGCTTTCTTT	CASSPQDDTEAFF
TRBJ2-5	15	-	TRBV12-3/TRBV12-4	-	TGTGCCAGCAGTTTTCGGGAGAACCGGCAAGAGACCCAGTACTTC	CASSFRENRQETQYF
TRBJ2-3	12	many	TRBV29-1	-	TGCAGCGTCCTTGAGGTCGCAGATACGCAGTATTTT	CSVLEVADTQYF
TRBJ2-7	14	many	TRBV19	-	TGTGCCAGTAGTACCGACACGAGCTCCTACGAGCAGTACTTC	CASSTDTSSYEQYF
TRBJ2-1	14	-	TRBV12-3/TRBV12-4	-	TGTGCCACCATACATGTTGGCAAATACAATGAGCAGTTCTTC	CATIHVGKYNEQFF
TRBJ2-2	14	few	TRBV12-3/TRBV12-4	-	TGTGCCAGCAGTTCCGCGGGGTGGGCCGGGGAGCTGTTTTTT	CASSSAGWAGELFF
TRBJ1-1	13	few	TRBV27	-	TGTGCCAGCAGTTTCCCCGGACGGACTGAAGCTTTCTTT	CASSFPGRTEAFF
TRBJ2-5	12	many	TRBV3-1	-	TGTGCCAGCAGCCAGATTGAAGAGACCCAGTACTTC	CASSQIEETQYF
TRBJ2-6	15	-	TRBV19	-	TGTGCCAGTAGTATCTGGGCCGTCGGGGCCAACGTCCTGACTTTC	CASSIWAVGANVLTF
TRBJ2-3	13	many	TRBV4-1	-	TGCGCCAGCAGCCAATCACTAGGTGTTACGCAGTATTTT	CASSQSLGVTQYF
TRBJ1-2	15	few	TRBV4-3	TRBD1	TGCGCCAGCAGCCAAGGCAAAACAGGGGCCTATGGCTACACCTTC	CASSQGKTGAYGYTF
TRBJ1-1	17	many	TRBV4-2	TRBD1	TGTGCCAGCAGCCAACAGGCTAGGACAGGGATGAACACTGAAGCTTTCTTT	CASSQQARTGMNTEAFF
TRBJ1-4	11	many	TRBV29-1	-	TGCAGCGCCCAGGACCAAGAAAAACTGTTTTTT	CSAQDQEKLFF
TRBJ1-2	16	many	TRBV12-3/TRBV12-4	-	TGTGCCAGCAGTTTAGAGGCGACAGGCCTGAACTATGGCTACACCTTC	CASSLEATGLNYGYTF
TRBJ2-2	18	many	TRBV27	-	TGTGCCAGCAGGCAATGGACAGAATTAATCTCTGACACCGGGGAGCTGTTTTTT	CASRQWTELISDTGELFF
TRBJ2-3	15	few	TRBV30	TRBD2	TGTGCCTGGACGGGGGGAAGTACTAGCACAGATACGCAGTATTTT	CAWTGGSTSTDTQYF
TRBJ2-7	14	-	TRBV6-5	TRBD2	TGTGCCAGCAGCCAACGGGGGGTCAATTCCGAGCAGTACTTC	CASSQRGVNSEQYF
TRBJ2-4	16	few	TRBV14	-	TGTGCCAGCAGTCGGGACTCCGTTATAGCCAAAAACATTCAGTACTTC	CASSRDSVIAKNIQYF
TRBJ2-7	15	few	TRBV10-3	TRBD2	TGTGCCATCAGTGACGGGACTAGTTCTTATTACGAGCAGTACTTC	CAISDGTSSYYEQYF
TRBJ1-2	13	-	TRBV2	-	TGTGCCAGCACCCTAATGGGTAACTATGGCTACACCTTC	CASTLMGNYGYTF
TRBJ2-2	16	many	TRBV20-1	-	TGCAGTGCTAGAGATCGGAAGCGGGCGAACACCGGGGAGCTGTTTTTT	CSARDRKRANTGELFF
TRBJ1-1	15	many	TRBV4-1	TRBD1	TGCGCCAGCAGCCAAGCGACAGGGGTGAGGACTGAAGCTTTCTTT	CASSQATGVRTEAFF
TRBJ1-2	14	few	TRBV7-9	-	TGTGCCAGCAGCACGCTACAAGGGGGCTATGGCTACACCTTC	CASSTLQGGYGYTF
TRBJ2-3	13	many	TRBV11-3	-	TGTGCCAGCGGACACACACGCACAGATACGCAGTATTTT	CASGHTRTDTQYF
TRBJ2-7	14	many	TRBV7-2	-	TGTGCCAGCAGCTTCTGGGAGGATAAGAAGGGGTTATACTTC	CASSFWEDKKGLYF
TRBJ2-3	11	many	TRBV6-5	-	TGTGCCAGCAGGACGCGGGGTACGCAGTATTTT	CASRTRGTQYF
TRBJ2-1	15	few	TRBV29-1	TRBD2	TGCAGCGTTGAGGAGCGGGACCGCCTGGGGGATGAGCAGTTCTTC	CSVEERDRLGDEQFF